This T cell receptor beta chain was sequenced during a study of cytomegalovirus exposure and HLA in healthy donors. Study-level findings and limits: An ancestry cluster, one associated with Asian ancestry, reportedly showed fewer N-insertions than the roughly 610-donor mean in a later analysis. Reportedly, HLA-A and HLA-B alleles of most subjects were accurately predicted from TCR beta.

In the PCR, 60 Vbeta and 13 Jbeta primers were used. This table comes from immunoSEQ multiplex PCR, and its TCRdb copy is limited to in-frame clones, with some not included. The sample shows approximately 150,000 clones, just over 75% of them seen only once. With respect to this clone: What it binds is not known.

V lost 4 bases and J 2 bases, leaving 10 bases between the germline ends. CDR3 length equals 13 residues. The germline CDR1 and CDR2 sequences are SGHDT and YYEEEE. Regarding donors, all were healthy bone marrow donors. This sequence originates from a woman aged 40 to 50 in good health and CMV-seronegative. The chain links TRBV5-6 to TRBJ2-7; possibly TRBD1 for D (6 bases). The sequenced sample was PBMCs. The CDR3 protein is CASSIGQTYEQYF. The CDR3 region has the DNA TGTGCCAGCAGCATCGGACAGACCTACGAGCAGTACTTC.